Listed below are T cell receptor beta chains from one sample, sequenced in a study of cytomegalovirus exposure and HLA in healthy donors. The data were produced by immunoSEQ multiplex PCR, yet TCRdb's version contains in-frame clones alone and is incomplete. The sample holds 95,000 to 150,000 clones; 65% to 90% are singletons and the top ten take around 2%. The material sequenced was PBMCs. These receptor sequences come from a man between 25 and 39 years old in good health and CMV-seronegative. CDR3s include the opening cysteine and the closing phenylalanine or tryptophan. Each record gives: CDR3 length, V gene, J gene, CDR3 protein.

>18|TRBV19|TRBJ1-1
CASSIAAAGGAGDTEAFF
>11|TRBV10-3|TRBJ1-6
CATRENSPLHF
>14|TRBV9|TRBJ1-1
CASSVAQGAREAFF
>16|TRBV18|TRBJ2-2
CASSPIAGGNTGELFF
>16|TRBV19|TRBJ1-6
CASSLRVGTGNSPLHF
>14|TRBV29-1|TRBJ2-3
CSVVAGSYTDTQYF
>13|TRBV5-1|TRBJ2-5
CASNPRDSETQYF
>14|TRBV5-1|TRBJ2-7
CASSPGPQNYEQYF
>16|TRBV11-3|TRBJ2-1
CASSLDKGGGNNEQFF
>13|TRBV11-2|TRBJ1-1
CASSLVMNTEAFF
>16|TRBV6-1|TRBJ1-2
CASSEDGGTGGYGYTF
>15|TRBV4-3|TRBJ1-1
CASSQDGTGRAEAFF
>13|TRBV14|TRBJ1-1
CASSQHLTGEAFF
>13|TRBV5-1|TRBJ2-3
CASSLVPADTQYF
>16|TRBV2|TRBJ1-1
CASSEGGGGVNTEAFF
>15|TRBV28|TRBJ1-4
CASNLPGQGLEKLFF
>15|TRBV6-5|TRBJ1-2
CASNWDRDPNYGYTF
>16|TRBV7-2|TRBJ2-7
CASSLAGTSGGYEQYF
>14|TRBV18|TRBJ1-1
CASSPETGNTEAFF
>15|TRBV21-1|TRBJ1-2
CTSSKGNTTQGRYTF
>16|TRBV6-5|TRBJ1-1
CASSYSTGSLNTEAFF
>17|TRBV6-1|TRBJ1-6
CASSEAGQSAYNSPLHF
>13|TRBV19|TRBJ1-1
CASSITPGTEAFF
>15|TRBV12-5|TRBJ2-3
CASGSTGWGTDTQYF
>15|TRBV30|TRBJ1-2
CAWRFASLANYGYTF
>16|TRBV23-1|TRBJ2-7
CASRQVGTGNSYEQYF
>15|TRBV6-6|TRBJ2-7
CASSYRQDHSYEQYF